The clone carrying this TCR beta chain has ten or more counts. Trimming removed 6 bases from V and 0 bases from J; junction bases left unmatched: 9. The CDR3 consists of 17 residues. Per the germline V gene, CDR1 is MNHNY and CDR2 is SVGAGI (reference sequence). Sample-barcoded 5' priming and a J-beta primer mix drove a second PCR of 7 to 11 cycles. All cDNA molecules were each tagged by a template-switch adaptor with 12 random nucleotides. TCRdb fed the 5' RACE reads into MiXCR, producing one record per CDR3 protein. The data contain 590,000 or so distinct CDR3 sequences, about 30% of them singletons. About 10 milliliters of peripheral blood were drawn from each donor into EDTA-treated tubes. This sample was taken from a study of blood T cells in healthy people across ages.

Material for sequencing was blood. The chain joins TRBV6-6 to TRBJ2-1, with 9 bases fitting TRBD2. The clonotype originates from a woman of 80 years or more in good health. CDR3 DNA sequence: TGTGCCAGCAGCCCGAGCGGGGGGCCGAGCTCCTACAATGAGCAGTTCTTC. Translated, it gives CASSPSGGPSSYNEQFF.